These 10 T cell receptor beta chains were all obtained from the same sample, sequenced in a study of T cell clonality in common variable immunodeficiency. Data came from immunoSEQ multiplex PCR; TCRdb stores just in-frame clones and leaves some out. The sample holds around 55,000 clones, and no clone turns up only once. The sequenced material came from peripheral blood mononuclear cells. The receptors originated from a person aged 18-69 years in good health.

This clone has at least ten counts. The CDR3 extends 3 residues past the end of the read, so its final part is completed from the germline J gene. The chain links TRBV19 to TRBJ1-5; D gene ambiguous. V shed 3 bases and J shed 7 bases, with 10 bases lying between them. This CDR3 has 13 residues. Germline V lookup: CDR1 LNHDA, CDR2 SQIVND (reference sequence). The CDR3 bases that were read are TGTGCCAGTAGTATGGTCGTCGGGCAGCCC. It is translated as CASSMVVGQP. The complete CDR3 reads CASSMVVGQPQHF. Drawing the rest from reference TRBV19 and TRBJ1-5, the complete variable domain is DGGITQSPKYLFRKEGQNVTLSCEQNLNHDAMYWYRQDPGQGLRLIYYSQIVNDFQKGDIAEGYSVSREKKESFPLTVTSAQKNPTAFYLCASSMVVGQPQHFGDGTRLSIL.

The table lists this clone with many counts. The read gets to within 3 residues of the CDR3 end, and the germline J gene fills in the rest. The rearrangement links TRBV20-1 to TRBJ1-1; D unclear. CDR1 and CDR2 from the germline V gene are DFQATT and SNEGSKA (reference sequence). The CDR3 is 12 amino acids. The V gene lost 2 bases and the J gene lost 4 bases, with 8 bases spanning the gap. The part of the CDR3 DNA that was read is TGCAGTGCTAGACCCCTTTTCACTGAA. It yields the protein CSARPLFTE. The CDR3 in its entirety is CSARPLFTEAFF.

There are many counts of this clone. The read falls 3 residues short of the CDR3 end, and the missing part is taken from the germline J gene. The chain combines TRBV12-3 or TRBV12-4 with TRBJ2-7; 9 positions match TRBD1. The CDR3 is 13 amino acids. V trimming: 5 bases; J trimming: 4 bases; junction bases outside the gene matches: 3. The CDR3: CASSTGTGYEQYF. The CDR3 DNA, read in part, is TGTGCCAGCAGTACCGGGACAGGGTACGAG.

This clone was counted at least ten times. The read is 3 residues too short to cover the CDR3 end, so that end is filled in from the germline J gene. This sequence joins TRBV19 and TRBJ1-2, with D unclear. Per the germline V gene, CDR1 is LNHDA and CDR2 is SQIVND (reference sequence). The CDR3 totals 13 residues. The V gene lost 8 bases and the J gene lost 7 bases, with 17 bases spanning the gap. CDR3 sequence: CASGLPPGLGYTF. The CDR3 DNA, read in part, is TGTGCCAGTGGCTTACCCCCAGGACTTGGC.

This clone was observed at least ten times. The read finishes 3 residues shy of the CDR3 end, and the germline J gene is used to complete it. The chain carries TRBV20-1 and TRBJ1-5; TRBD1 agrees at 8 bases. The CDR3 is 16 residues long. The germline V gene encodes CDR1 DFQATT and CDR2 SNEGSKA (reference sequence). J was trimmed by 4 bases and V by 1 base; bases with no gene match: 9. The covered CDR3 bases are TGCAGTGCTAGAGGTAGACAGGGGCTTTGGAATCAGCCC. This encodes CSARGRQGLWNQP. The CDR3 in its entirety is CSARGRQGLWNQPQHF.

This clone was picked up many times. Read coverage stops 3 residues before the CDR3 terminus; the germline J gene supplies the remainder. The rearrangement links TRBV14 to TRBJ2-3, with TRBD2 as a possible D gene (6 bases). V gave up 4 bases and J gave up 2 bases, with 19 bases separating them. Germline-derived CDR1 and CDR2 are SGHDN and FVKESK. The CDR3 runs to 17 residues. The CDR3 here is CASSRYVGGYLTDTQYF. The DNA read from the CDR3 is TGTGCCAGCAGCCGATACGTGGGGGGATACCTCACAGATACG.

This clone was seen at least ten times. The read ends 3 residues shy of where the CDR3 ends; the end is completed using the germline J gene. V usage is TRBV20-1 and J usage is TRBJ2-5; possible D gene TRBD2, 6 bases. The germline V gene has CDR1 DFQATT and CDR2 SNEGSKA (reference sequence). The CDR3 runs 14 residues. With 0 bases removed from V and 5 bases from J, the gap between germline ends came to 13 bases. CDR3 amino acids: CSARDEAEGETQYF. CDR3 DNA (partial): TGCAGTGCTAGAGATGAGGCGGAGGGGGAGACC.

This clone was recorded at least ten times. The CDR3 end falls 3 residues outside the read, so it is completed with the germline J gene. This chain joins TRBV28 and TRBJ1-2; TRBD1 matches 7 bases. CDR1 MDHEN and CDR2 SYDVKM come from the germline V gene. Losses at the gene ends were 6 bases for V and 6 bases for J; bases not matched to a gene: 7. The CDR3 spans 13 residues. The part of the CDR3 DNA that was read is TGTGCCAGCAGACAACAGGGGAGCCATGGC. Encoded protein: CASRQQGSHG. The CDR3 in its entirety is CASRQQGSHGYTF.

The sequenced CDR3 bases are TGTGCCTGGACTAGCGGGAGGTCTGGAGATACC. It is translated as CAWTSGRSGDT. From start to end, the CDR3 is CAWTSGRSGDTYTF. The rearrangement joins TRBV30 to TRBJ1-2; D unresolved. From the germline J gene comes the end of the CDR3, since the read stops 3 residues before it. The CDR3 length is 14 residues. Per the germline V gene, CDR1 is GTSNPN and CDR2 is SVGIG (reference sequence).

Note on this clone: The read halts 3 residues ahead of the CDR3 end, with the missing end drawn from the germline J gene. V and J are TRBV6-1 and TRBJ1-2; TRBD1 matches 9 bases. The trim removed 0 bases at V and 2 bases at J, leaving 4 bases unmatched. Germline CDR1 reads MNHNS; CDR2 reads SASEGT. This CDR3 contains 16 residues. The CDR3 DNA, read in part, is TGTGCCAGCAGTGAAGCCAGACAGGGGGGCAACTATGGC. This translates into CASSEARQGGNYG. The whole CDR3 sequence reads CASSEARQGGNYGYTF.